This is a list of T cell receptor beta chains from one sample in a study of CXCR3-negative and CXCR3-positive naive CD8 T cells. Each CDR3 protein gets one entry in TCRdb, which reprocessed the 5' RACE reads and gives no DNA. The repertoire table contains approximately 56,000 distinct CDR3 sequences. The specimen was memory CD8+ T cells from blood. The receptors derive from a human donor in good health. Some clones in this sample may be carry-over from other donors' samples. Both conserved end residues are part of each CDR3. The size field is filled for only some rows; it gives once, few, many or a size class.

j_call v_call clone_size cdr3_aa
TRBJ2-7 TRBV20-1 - CSARKLAGSSYEQYF
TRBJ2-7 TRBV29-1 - CSVVPRTSGSTSEQYF
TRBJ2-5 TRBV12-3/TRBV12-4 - CASTNGGTQYF
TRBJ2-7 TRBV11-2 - CASSLETGDEQYF
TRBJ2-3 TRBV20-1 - CSARDRVSGGPQYF
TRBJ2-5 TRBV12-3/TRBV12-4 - CASSLKYQETQYF
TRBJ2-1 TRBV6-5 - CASSYGDRGQFF
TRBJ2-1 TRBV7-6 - CASSLGGPSYNEQFF
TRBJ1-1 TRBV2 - CASTYRVDEAFF
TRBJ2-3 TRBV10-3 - CAISGPGASTDTQYF
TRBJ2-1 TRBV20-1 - CSARGAVSSYNEQFF
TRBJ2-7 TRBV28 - CASSPPLRVQYF
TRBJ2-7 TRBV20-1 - CSARDRDFSRSSYEQYF
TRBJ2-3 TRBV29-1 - CSVEDRWLVDTQYF
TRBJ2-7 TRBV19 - CASSTTLTDYEQYF
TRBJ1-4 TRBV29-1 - CSVDPDATNEKLFF
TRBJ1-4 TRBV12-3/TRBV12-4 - CASTGQSEKLFF
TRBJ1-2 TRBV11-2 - CASSLKGGYTF
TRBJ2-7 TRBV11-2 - CASSLGADLYEQYF
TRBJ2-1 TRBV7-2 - CASSPGAGNEQFF
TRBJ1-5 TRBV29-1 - CSARAPVRQGRGDSNQPQHF
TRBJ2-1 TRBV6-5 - CASSTGNEQFF
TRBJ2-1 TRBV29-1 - CSVEEGTGNEQFF
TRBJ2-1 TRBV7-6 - CASSPPGLADYNEQFF
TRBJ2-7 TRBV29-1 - CSVEDQEGPLSYEQYF
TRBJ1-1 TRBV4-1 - CASSHNLLAEAFF
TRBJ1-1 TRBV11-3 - CASSPRQGNLNTEAFF
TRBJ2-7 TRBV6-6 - CASSQGFGYEQYF
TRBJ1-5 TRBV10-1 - CASSERRTLSNQPQHF
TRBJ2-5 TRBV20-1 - CSASRTSGVTQETQYF
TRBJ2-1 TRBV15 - CATSGGIVDNEQFF
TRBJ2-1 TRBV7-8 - CAVGGTYNEQFF
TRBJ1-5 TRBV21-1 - CASSKGDRPLNQPQHF
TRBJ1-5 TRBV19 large CASVNWGNQPQHF
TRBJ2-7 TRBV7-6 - CASSLEVTGTIYEQYF
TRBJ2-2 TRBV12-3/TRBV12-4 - CASSLVGVRNTGELFF
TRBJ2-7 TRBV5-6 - CASSLGVPPDYEQYF
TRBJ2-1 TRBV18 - CASSLLERDRYNEQFF
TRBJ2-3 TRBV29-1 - CSALTGASTDTQYF
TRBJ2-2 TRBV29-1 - CSARGVTGRNTGELFF
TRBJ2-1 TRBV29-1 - CSATPRRDEQFF
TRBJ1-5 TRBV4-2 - CASSQEQGSNQPQHF
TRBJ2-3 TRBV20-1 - CSARDIRGGSTDTQYF
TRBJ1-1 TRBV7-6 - CASSLAGRGTTEAFF
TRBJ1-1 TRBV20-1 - CSARLPDRSNTEAFF
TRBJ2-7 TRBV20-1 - CSARGAQSYEQYF
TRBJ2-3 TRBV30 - CACRGPQGDTQYF
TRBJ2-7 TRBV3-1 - CAVAGLLNEQYF
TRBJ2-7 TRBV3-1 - CASSENYRGRMGEQYF
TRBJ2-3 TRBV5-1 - CASSLEGPVDTQYF
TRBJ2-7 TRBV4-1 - CASSPGQRHYEQYF
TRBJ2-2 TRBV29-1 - CSVLAGNTGELFF
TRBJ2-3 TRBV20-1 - CSARGWRADTQYF
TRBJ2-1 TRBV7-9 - CASSHPLSGTGNSYNEQFF
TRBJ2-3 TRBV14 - CASSQGDYTDTQYF